Listed below are T cell receptor beta chains from one sample, sequenced in a study of identical twins. TCRdb itself ran the 5' RACE reads through MiXCR, one entry per CDR3 protein. The table shows around 960,000 distinct CDR3 sequences, with 12% occurring only once. These data also featured in a second study, about yellow fever vaccine responses in identical twins.

The sample comprised PBMCs. These receptor sequences come from a woman aged 18-29 years in good health. Both conserved end residues are part of each CDR3. The D gene is left open where the match is weak. Size is omitted from some rows. Given values are once, few, many or a class for expanded clones.

TRBJ1-1 | - | - | TRBV10-3 | TGTGCCATCAGTGCCAGCGCGCGTATGAACACTGAAGCTTTCTTT | CAISASARMNTEAFF
TRBJ2-1 | TRBD2 | - | TRBV3-1 | TGTGCCAGCAGCCCGACTCCGGGGGGGGTAGAGGTTGAGCAGTTCTTC | CASSPTPGGVEVEQFF
TRBJ2-2 | TRBD1 | - | TRBV12-3/TRBV12-4 | TGTGCCAGCAGTCAACGACAGGGGGCTGGCGGGGAGCTGTTTTTT | CASSQRQGAGGELFF
TRBJ2-4 | TRBD1 | - | TRBV24-1 | TGTGCCACCAGTGATTCAGCAACAGGGGCTGCCAAAAACATTCAGTACTTC | CATSDSATGAAKNIQYF
TRBJ2-1 | - | few | TRBV5-5 | TGTGCCAGCAGCCCTGACGGGAGAGCCCCTAATGAGCAGTTCTTC | CASSPDGRAPNEQFF
TRBJ2-5 | TRBD2 | few | TRBV5-1 | TGCGCCAGCAGCTTTGGACTAGCGGGGGGGAGCCAAGAGACCCAGTACTTC | CASSFGLAGGSQETQYF
TRBJ2-3 | - | - | TRBV3-1 | TGTGCCAGCAGTCTCGGGCCCCCCGGGGGCACAGATACGCAGTATTTT | CASSLGPPGGTDTQYF
TRBJ2-7 | TRBD2 | few | TRBV7-2 | TGTGCCAGCAGCGCACTAGCGGGAGTATGGGAGCAGTACTTC | CASSALAGVWEQYF
TRBJ2-7 | - | - | TRBV4-1 | TGCGCCAGCAGCCAACAGGGTGCAGGGGACGAGCAGTACTTC | CASSQQGAGDEQYF
TRBJ2-6 | - | - | TRBV2 | TGTGCCAGCAGTGACCCTCGACAGGCTGGGGCCAACGTCCTGACTTTC | CASSDPRQAGANVLTF
TRBJ2-2 | - | - | TRBV4-1 | TGCGCCAGCAGCCAGTCGGGGGCCCTGGGGAGGGACACCGGGGAGCTGTTTTTT | CASSQSGALGRDTGELFF
TRBJ2-1 | - | - | TRBV20-1 | TGCAGCTGGGACGGGGTACGTGAGCAGTTCTTC | CSWDGVREQFF
TRBJ2-3 | - | few | TRBV20-1 | TGCAGTGCTATATCCTCCCCTAGCACAGATACGCAGTATTTT | CSAISSPSTDTQYF
TRBJ2-1 | TRBD1 | - | TRBV18 | TGTGCCAGCTCACCCGGGGACAGGGGGTCCAGGGAGCAGTTCTTC | CASSPGDRGSREQFF
TRBJ1-2 | TRBD1 | - | TRBV19 | TGTGCCAGTAGTATTCTCGCGGACAGGGCTGGCTACACCTTC | CASSILADRAGYTF
TRBJ2-5 | - | many | TRBV24-1 | TGTGCCACCAGTGAATCCCGACGTGACAGCCCCTTAAGGGAGACCCAGTACTTC | CATSESRRDSPLRETQYF
TRBJ1-2 | - | many | TRBV6-5 | TGTGCCAGCAGTTACTCGCAGGGGAACTATGGCTACACCTTC | CASSYSQGNYGYTF
TRBJ2-7 | TRBD2 | - | TRBV7-9 | TGTGCCAGCAGCCACACTAGCGCCGATACCAGAGCCTACGAGCAGTACTTC | CASSHTSADTRAYEQYF
TRBJ2-2 | - | - | TRBV20-1 | TGCAGTGGTGCGGGAACGAACACCGGGGAGCTGTTTTTT | CSGAGTNTGELFF
TRBJ2-7 | - | few | TRBV7-2 | TGTGCCAGCAGCCTTAGGTACCGGATCGCCTACGAGCAGTACTTC | CASSLRYRIAYEQYF
TRBJ2-2 | - | few | TRBV10-3 | TGTGCCCCTCCGGCCTACGCGAACACCGGGGAGCTGTTTTTT | CAPPAYANTGELFF
TRBJ2-1 | TRBD2 | - | TRBV4-2 | TGTGCCAGCAGCCGACTAGCGGGAGTCCCTAGCTCCTACAATGAGCAGTTCTTC | CASSRLAGVPSSYNEQFF
TRBJ1-5 | - | - | TRBV6-1 | TGTGCCAGCAGGGGCCCCGGGAATAGCAATCAGCCCCAGCATTTT | CASRGPGNSNQPQHF
TRBJ2-1 | - | - | TRBV5-1 | TGCGCCAGCAGCTTGGCGGGGACCCCGATGTCCCCAAACAATGAGCAGTTCTTC | CASSLAGTPMSPNNEQFF
TRBJ2-7 | - | - | TRBV10-3 | TGTGCCATCAGTGAGTCGGTCAGCAGGTCCCTTTACGAGCAGTACTTC | CAISESVSRSLYEQYF
TRBJ1-2 | - | - | TRBV2 | TGTACCAGCAGTGAGTTGCATCCCTACACCTTC | CTSSELHPYTF
TRBJ2-2 | TRBD1 | - | TRBV2 | TGTGCCAGTAGTCCCGGGACAGGGTCCGGGGAGCTGTTTTTT | CASSPGTGSGELFF
TRBJ2-3 | TRBD1 | few | TRBV27 | TGTGCCAGCATGAACAGGGGTCCTCCAGATACGCAGTATTTT | CASMNRGPPDTQYF
TRBJ1-5 | - | - | TRBV10-2 | TGCGCCAGCAGCCTAATGAAGCCCCAGCATTTT | CASSLMKPQHF
TRBJ2-5 | TRBD2 | - | TRBV3-1 | TGTGCCAGCAGCCAAGGGGGTGCTAGCGGAAAAGAGACCCAGTACTTC | CASSQGGASGKETQYF
TRBJ2-3 | - | - | TRBV7-2 | TGTGCCAGCAGCTTCCTACAGGGTAGTATTGGCACAGATACGCAGTATTTT | CASSFLQGSIGTDTQYF
TRBJ2-1 | - | - | TRBV3-1 | TGTGCCAGCAGCCAAGATTCCCAGGGGAGGTTGGGTGAGCAGTTCTTC | CASSQDSQGRLGEQFF
TRBJ1-5 | - | - | TRBV24-1 | TGTGCCACCAGTGATTTGTGGCAGATTAATCAGCCCCAGCATTTT | CATSDLWQINQPQHF
TRBJ2-4 | - | - | TRBV5-1 | TGCGCCAGCAGCTTCGGTGGCGTAGGGGGTACACCTTTTAACAAAAACATTCAGTACTTC | CASSFGGVGGTPFNKNIQYF
TRBJ2-6 | TRBD1 | many | TRBV12-3/TRBV12-4 | TGTGCCAGCAGTTTTGGGACAGACTCTGGGGCCAACGTCCTGACTTTC | CASSFGTDSGANVLTF
TRBJ2-1 | TRBD2 | - | TRBV10-3 | TGTGCCATCAGTGAAAGGACTAGCGGGAGGCACAATGAGCAGTTCTTC | CAISERTSGRHNEQFF
TRBJ2-1 | - | - | TRBV7-9 | TGTGCCAGCAGCTTACGGGGGTGGAATGAGCAGTTCTTC | CASSLRGWNEQFF
TRBJ2-7 | TRBD2 | - | TRBV12-5 | TGTGCTAGTGGTCAGTCGGGACTAGCGGGCCACGAGCAGTACTTC | CASGQSGLAGHEQYF
TRBJ1-5 | - | many | TRBV12-3/TRBV12-4 | TGTGCCAGCAGTTTAGCGCAAGGTGGTCAGCCCCAGCATTTT | CASSLAQGGQPQHF
TRBJ2-6 | - | - | TRBV21-1 | - | CASSNPAPGWAEGANVLTF
TRBJ2-3 | TRBD2 | - | TRBV20-1 | TGCAGTGCAGCATTAAGGACTAGCGGGAGGGCCTTCGATACGCAGTATTTT | CSAALRTSGRAFDTQYF
TRBJ2-3 | - | many | TRBV15 | TGTGCCACCAGCAGATGGGACGTAGATACGCAGTATTTT | CATSRWDVDTQYF
TRBJ2-7 | - | few | TRBV25-1 | TGTGCCAGCAGTGAACTAACGGGGATCCACTACGAGCAGTACTTC | CASSELTGIHYEQYF
TRBJ1-3 | - | many | TRBV12-3/TRBV12-4 | TGTGCCAGCAGTTTAAGCTTGCGGGGGGCGCTTGGAAACACCATATATTTT | CASSLSLRGALGNTIYF
TRBJ2-3 | TRBD2 | few | TRBV4-1 | TGCGCCAGCAGCCAAGTGGGGAGGGAGCGGGATACGCAGTATTTT | CASSQVGRERDTQYF
TRBJ2-1 | - | - | TRBV20-1 | TGCAGTGCTAGTTCCCCTAGATACAATGAGCAGTTCTTC | CSASSPRYNEQFF
TRBJ2-1 | TRBD2 | - | TRBV7-9 | TGTGCGATAGGAGCGGGAGGGGGCAATGAGCAGTTCTTC | CAIGAGGGNEQFF
TRBJ2-5 | - | few | TRBV7-8 | TGTGCCAGCATTAGGGTGAGGGTTCAGTCTGGGTGGAGCCAAGAGACCCAGTACTTC | CASIRVRVQSGWSQETQYF
TRBJ1-1 | - | few | TRBV18 | TGTGCCAGCTCACCGCAGGGGTCGGACACTGAAGCTTTCTTT | CASSPQGSDTEAFF